The clone carrying this TCR beta chain was picked up a small number of times. The CDR3 sequence is 14 residues long. V was pared by 6 bases and J by 2 bases, with 8 bases between. One entry per CDR3 protein results from TCRdb running MiXCR on the 5' RACE reads. The top ten clones hold under 2% of a sample with under 900,000 distinct CDR3 sequences, 10% to 15% of them seen once. The sample comes from a study of identical twins. These data were also filed under a second study, of yellow fever vaccine responses in identical twins.

The chain joins TRBV12-3 or TRBV12-4 to TRBJ2-6; D gene ambiguous. This sequence originates from a woman in her late teens or twenties in good health. The source material was PBMCs. For the CDR3, the DNA is TGTGCCAGCAGCCCGACCCCTGGGGCCAACGTCCTGACTTTC. This sequence encodes CASSPTPGANVLTF.